This entry describes one T cell receptor beta chain. Trimming cost V 7 bases and J 8 bases, with 12 bases left between them. This CDR3 has 12 amino acids. Germline-derived CDR1 and CDR2 are SEHNR and FQNEAQ (reference sequence). The sample originates from a study of CD8+CD57+ T cells in acquired aplastic anemia. Investigators profiled TCR beta VDJ and CDR3 from genomic DNA template. Each CDR3 protein is one row after TCRdb ran MiXCR on the reads. This table has 100,000 to 150,000 distinct CDR3 sequences, almost 40% appearing once. It was patients with CD8+CD57+ cell expansion by flow cytometry who were chosen for sequencing. All participating patients were living with severe acquired aplastic anemia.

The sample taken for sequencing was sorted CD4+, CD8+, or CD8+CD57+ T cells (not recorded which) from PBMCs. V gene TRBV7-9 combines with J gene TRBJ2-1; D may be TRBD1 (5 bases). The receptor was derived from a human donor with aplastic anemia. CDR3 region: CASTRVQDEQFF. In DNA, the CDR3 is TGTGCCAGCACCCGGGTACAGGATGAGCAGTTCTTC. Using reference TRBV7-9 and TRBJ2-1 for the parts outside the CDR3, the full variable domain is DTGVSQNPRHKITKRGQNVTFRCDPISEHNRLYWYRQTLGQGPEFLTYFQNEAQLEKSRLLSDRFSAERPKGSFSTLEIQRTEQGDSAMYLCASTRVQDEQFFGPGTRLTVL.